This is a list of T cell receptor beta chains from one sample in a study of CD8+ T cells in alopecia areata. Generated by immunoSEQ multiplex PCR, the TCRdb table keeps only in-frame clones and is missing some. Of roughly 100,000 clones detected, around 86% appear once; the ten largest clones hold more than 9.5%. The specimen comprised CD8+ T cells sorted from blood, sampled between weeks 30 and 35, from a patient treated with tofacitinib. These receptor sequences come from a human donor with alopecia areata. Each CDR3 is given with its conserved first and last residue. The D gene is left open where the match is weak. Rows give clone size only sometimes, using once, few, many, or a class for an expanded clone.

few	TRBV10-2	TRBJ2-7	-	11	TGCGCCAGCGCCCAGTCTTTCGAGCAGTACTTC	CASAQSFEQYF
-	TRBV5-6	TRBJ2-7	TRBD1	15	TGTGCCAGCAGCAGGGGGACAGTCGCGTCCTACGAGCAGTACTTC	CASSRGTVASYEQYF
few	TRBV7-9	TRBJ1-2	-	16	TGTGCCAGCAGCCCCGCGGGATACAGCCCCACCTATGGCTACACCTTC	CASSPAGYSPTYGYTF
-	TRBV19	TRBJ2-1	-	11	TGTGCCAGTAGTATATTGGGTGAGCAGTTCTTC	CASSILGEQFF
-	TRBV29-1	TRBJ2-1	-	12	TGCAGCGTTCCTGACAACTACAATGAGCAGTTCTTC	CSVPDNYNEQFF
-	TRBV30	TRBJ2-3	-	17	TGTGCCTGGAGTAACCCGGAGGAGGGCGACACGAGAGATACGCAGTATTTT	CAWSNPEEGDTRDTQYF
-	TRBV29-1	TRBJ2-4	-	13	TGCAGCGTATCAGAAGAGTCCCAAAACATTCAGTACTTC	CSVSEESQNIQYF
-	TRBV19	TRBJ2-1	TRBD1	14	TGTGCCAGTACCAGGACAGGGGAGGGCAATGAGCAGTTCTTC	CASTRTGEGNEQFF
once	TRBV4-1	TRBJ1-3	-	16	TGCGCCAGCAGCCAAGCCCTACAGAGCTCTGGAAACACCATATATTTT	CASSQALQSSGNTIYF
once	TRBV9	TRBJ2-6	TRBD2	16	TGTGCCAGCAGCGTAGGAGCGGGATTTGGGGCCAACGTCCTGACTTTC	CASSVGAGFGANVLTF
-	TRBV5-4	TRBJ2-3	-	13	TGTGCCAGCAGCTCCCCTGGGTCAGATACGCAGTATTTT	CASSSPGSDTQYF
once	TRBV7-8	TRBJ2-7	TRBD1	15	TGTGCCAGCAGCCCCGGACAGGGGGCTCCCCACGAGCAGTACTTC	CASSPGQGAPHEQYF
-	TRBV15	TRBJ1-1	-	17	TGTGCCACCAGCAGAAAAGGCACGTTGCTACAGAACACTGAAGCTTTCTTT	CATSRKGTLLQNTEAFF
once	TRBV6-4	TRBJ2-3	-	10	TGTGCCAGCAGTTCGCCTACGCAGTATTTT	CASSSPTQYF
-	TRBV5-4	TRBJ1-6	-	17	TGTGCCAGCAGCCCCGGGCCCCATCGAGTTTATAATTCACCCCTCCACTTT	CASSPGPHRVYNSPLHF
-	TRBV11-1	TRBJ1-5	-	13	TGTGCCAGCAGCTTAGGGTTCAATCAGCCCCAGCATTTT	CASSLGFNQPQHF
-	TRBV6-4	TRBJ2-1	TRBD2	14	TGTGCCAGCGGGCGGGAGGCCGGGGTCCATGAGCAGTTCTTC	CASGREAGVHEQFF
-	TRBV30	TRBJ2-3	TRBD2	14	TGTGCCTGGGGACTAGCGAGAGGCACAGATACGCAGTATTTT	CAWGLARGTDTQYF
-	TRBV11-2	TRBJ2-7	-	13	TGTGCCAGCAGCTTACTGGACGGACAGGAGCAGTACTTC	CASSLLDGQEQYF
few	TRBV9	TRBJ2-1	TRBD1	15	TGTGCCAGCAGCGTAGACAGGGGGATTGACAATGAGCAGTTCTTC	CASSVDRGIDNEQFF
-	TRBV19	TRBJ1-1	TRBD1	15	TGTGCCAGTAGTATAACAGGGGAGGTTGACACTGAAGCTTTCTTT	CASSITGEVDTEAFF
-	TRBV27	TRBJ2-2	-	13	TGTGCCAGCAGTTTACGCGTTCCCGGGGAGCTGTTTTTT	CASSLRVPGELFF
-	TRBV29-1	TRBJ1-2	-	12	TGCAGCGTTGAAGGACAAGCCCCTGGCTACACCTTC	CSVEGQAPGYTF
-	TRBV7-9	TRBJ2-7	-	17	TGTGCCAGCAGCTTCCAAACTTCGGCCGGGGTAGCCTACGAGCAGTACTTC	CASSFQTSAGVAYEQYF
-	TRBV6-4	TRBJ2-7	-	11	TGTGCCAGCAGAGTATACTACAAGCAGTACTTC	CASRVYYKQYF
-	TRBV18	TRBJ2-7	-	13	TGTGCCAGCTCACCATATGAGGGCTACGAGCAGTACTTC	CASSPYEGYEQYF
-	TRBV27	TRBJ1-2	TRBD1	15	TGTGCCAGCAGTGCCGGGACAGGGGGCTCCTATGGCTACACCTTC	CASSAGTGGSYGYTF
-	TRBV7-7	TRBJ2-7	-	14	TGTGCTAGCAGCTTAGGGGGGCAGTCCTACGAGCAGTACTTC	CASSLGGQSYEQYF
-	TRBV5-1	TRBJ2-7	-	15	TGCGCCAGCAGCTTGGGCGGCGGGAACTCCTACGAGCAGTACTTC	CASSLGGGNSYEQYF
-	TRBV5-6	TRBJ2-3	-	14	TGTGCCAGCAGCTTCGGGCAGGGATCAGATACGCAGTATTTT	CASSFGQGSDTQYF
-	TRBV19	TRBJ1-2	-	12	TGTGCCAAAAGGATGAGACCTGATGGCTACACCTTC	CAKRMRPDGYTF
-	TRBV18	TRBJ2-3	-	17	TGTGCCAGCTCATCGGGGGATAGTGCGATTAGCACAGATACGCAGTATTTT	CASSSGDSAISTDTQYF
once	TRBV7-6	TRBJ2-1	TRBD2	15	TGTGCCAGCAGTTCCCTAGCGGGGGGGCAGGGTGAGCAGTTCTTC	CASSSLAGGQGEQFF
-	TRBV27	TRBJ2-7	-	15	TGTGCCAGCAGTTTGATTGGGACTCGTCTCTACGAGCAGTACTTC	CASSLIGTRLYEQYF
-	TRBV7-3	TRBJ2-7	-	13	TGTGCCAGCAGCACAGCTACAGGGACCGAGCAGTACTTC	CASSTATGTEQYF
-	TRBV9	TRBJ2-1	-	15	TGTGCCAGCAGCTTTTTAGCGGAGGGGAACAATGAGCAGTTCTTC	CASSFLAEGNNEQFF
few	TRBV7-9	TRBJ2-7	-	13	TGTGCCAGCAGCGTAGCCTCTAGTTACGAGCAGTACTTC	CASSVASSYEQYF
-	TRBV25-1	TRBJ1-1	-	13	TGTGCCAGCAGCCCGACAGGGAACACTGAAGCTTTCTTT	CASSPTGNTEAFF
-	TRBV13	TRBJ1-4	-	14	TGTGCCAGCAGCAGTTGGGCAGAAAATGAAAAACTGTTTTTT	CASSSWAENEKLFF
-	TRBV29-1	TRBJ2-2	TRBD2	16	TGCAGCGTTGCCAGTAGCGGGAGGGCCAACACCGGGGAGCTGTTTTTT	CSVASSGRANTGELFF